This T cell receptor beta chain originates from a study of blood T cell repertoires in COVID-19. As for the study in general: Acute and convalescent COVID-19 samples came from the United States, Italy and Spain. PBMCs, B-cell-depleted T cells, or T cells provided the cDNA or gDNA that made up the material.

Germline V gene lookup returns CDR1 SQVTM and CDR2 ANQGSEA. The V and J ends lost 8 bases and 8 bases respectively, with 18 bases between them. This CDR3 has 12 amino acids. TCRdb keeps only in-frame clones here, not all; method: immunoSEQ multiplex PCR. The sample has about 230,000 clones, approximately 80% seen once. The sequenced sample consisted of peripheral blood. V and J are TRBV29-1 and TRBJ1-1, with D perhaps TRBD1 (6 bases). The TCR sequence derives from a woman aged 80 or over with COVID-19, enrolled during active disease. CDR3 region: CSPWLAGEEAFF. CDR3 DNA: TGCAGCCCCTGGTTAGCAGGGGAAGAAGCTTTCTTT.